The clone carrying this T cell receptor (beta chain) was observed a handful of times. The target antigen is unknown. This could be a read error, since a much larger clone is one nucleotide away. Bone marrow was sampled from every patient at the time of active disease. These data are taken from a study of read filtering for tumor transcriptome and immune sequencing. Study-wide context: Revised staging placed roughly 8 patients in R-ISS I, over 15 in II, more than 5 in III.

The CDR3 has 15 residues. Per germline, CDR1 SGHRS and CDR2 YFSETQ. Broader study findings: Approximately 79% of IR-seq clonotypes had a single read, yet these held roughly 3.7% of reads.

The library was built from 400 ng RNA with molecular barcoded adaptors for alpha/delta and beta/gamma chains. MiXCR was run by TCRdb on the reads, yielding one entry per CDR3 protein. Of over 35,000 distinct CDR3 sequences in the sample, around 15% were seen once. Sequenced input: a population of CD138-negative cells sorted from bone marrow. The TCR was taken from a donor at least 40 years old with multiple myeloma. V and J are TRBV5-1 and TRBJ2-2; 9 positions match TRBD1. The CDR3 DNA reads TGCGCCAGCACGGGACAGGGTTTGAACACCGGGGAGCTGTCTTTT. Amino acids: CASTGQGLNTGELSF.